These 9 T cell receptor beta chains were sequenced from one sample in a study of T-cell reconstitution after alpha-beta-depleted transplantation in children. It was with unique molecular identifiers that the TCRbeta library was prepared. TCRdb itself ran the PCR reads through MiXCR, one entry per CDR3 protein. This sample has around 72,000 distinct CDR3 sequences, with approximately 4.4% found just once. The material was PBMCs, mostly from graft donor cells, obtained 180 days after TCRalphabeta/CD19-depleted stem cell transplant. The receptors here all came from a boy under three years old who had a stem cell transplant for acute myeloid leukemia, so the T cells may come from the graft donor.

This clonotype was detected ten times or more. V and J are TRBV4-2 and TRBJ2-1, with 10 positions matching TRBD2. CDR1 is LGHNA and CDR2 is YNFKEQ in the germline V gene. This CDR3 region has 17 residues. V dropped 1 base and J dropped 1; count of bases not matched to a gene: 4. The CDR3 region has the DNA TGTGCCAGCAGCCAAGCAAGCGGGGGGGGATCCTACAATGAGCAGTTCTTC. This translates into CASSQASGGGSYNEQFF.

Ten or more counts support this clonotype. The chain links TRBV2 to TRBJ1-4; 7 bases are shared with TRBD1. Trimming took 6 bases from V and 5 from J; bases not matched to a gene: 6. Germline CDR1 is SNHLY and CDR2 is FYNNEI. The CDR3 length is 14 residues. CDR3 sequence: CASRGGTANEKLFF. CDR3 coding DNA: TGTGCCAGCAGGGGAGGGACAGCGAATGAAAAACTGTTTTTT.

This clonotype was found many times. The rearrangement uses TRBV2 and TRBJ2-5; 13 nucleotides align to TRBD2. Germline-derived CDR1 and CDR2 are SNHLY and FYNNEI. After removal of 6 bases from V and 0 bases from J, the junction contained 7 bases not matched to a gene. The CDR3 spans 17 residues. This CDR3 reads CASSLGLAGANQETQYF. CDR3 DNA sequence: TGTGCCAGCAGCCTCGGACTAGCGGGGGCAAACCAAGAGACCCAGTACTTC.

This clonotype came up many times. V gene TRBV5-6 combines with J gene TRBJ2-3; 9 nucleotides align to TRBD1. The V and J ends lost 4 bases and 0 bases, in that order; junction bases with no gene match: 6. The CDR3 loop spans 16 amino acids. Germline CDR1 reads SGHDT; CDR2 reads YYEEEE. The CDR3 DNA reads TGTGCCAGCAGCCATCGGACAGGGGCTAGCACAGATACGCAGTATTTT. Translating it yields CASSHRTGASTDTQYF.

Notes on this clonotype: A read error may be the cause here, since a much bigger clone is one base away. The V and J genes are TRBV5-4 and TRBJ2-7; D may be TRBD1 or TRBD2 (5 bases each). Germline V gives CDR1 SGHNT, CDR2 YYREEE (reference sequence). Trimming left V 3 bases short and J 4 bases short, with 11 bases between. The CDR3 has 13 residues. CDR3 nucleotides: TGTGCCAGCAGCTCGGGGCAGCAGTACGAGCAGTACGTC. Translating gives CASSSGQQYEQYV.

This clonotype was recorded at least ten times. The J gene is TRBJ2-3, the V gene TRBV12-3 or TRBV12-4; D gene uncertain. This CDR3 is built from 13 residues. Between the trimmed V and J ends, which lost 8 bases and 5 bases, there was a span of 14 bases. The CDR3 sequence: CASCPRPLDTQYF. CDR3 coding DNA: TGTGCCAGCTGCCCTAGGCCCTTAGATACGCAGTATTTT.

This clonotype was seen at least ten times. The genes are TRBV27 and TRBJ1-1; no clear D. Germline V gene sequence: CDR1 MNHEY, CDR2 SMNVEV (reference sequence). V dropped 10 bases and J dropped 2 bases, with 17 bases sitting between them. The length of the CDR3 is 14 residues. CDR3: CATQAVAPNTEAFF. The CDR3 DNA sequence: TGTGCCACCCAAGCGGTAGCCCCTAACACTGAAGCTTTCTTT.

In this sample, this clonotype turned up many times. The chain joins TRBV4-2 to TRBJ2-2; TRBD2 agrees at 12 bases. Germline V lookup: CDR1 LGHNA, CDR2 YNFKEQ. CDR3 size: 16 residues. V shed 7 bases and J 5 bases; nucleotides not matched to a gene: 8. The CDR3 DNA is TGTGCCAGCAAGACTAGCGGGGGACCTCATACCGGGGAGCTGTTTTTT. Its protein product is CASKTSGGPHTGELFF.

This clonotype occurred many times. In nucleotides, the CDR3 is TGCGCCAGCAGCCAAGATCGGCTGGGGGTGGGAGCCGGGGAGCTGTTTTTT. This codes for CASSQDRLGVGAGELFF. The chain recombines TRBV4-1 with TRBJ2-2; D is perhaps TRBD1 or TRBD2 (5 bases each). The V gene's germline CDR1 is MGHRA and CDR2 YSYEKL. V lost 0 bases, J lost 6 bases, and 17 bases lay in between. CDR3 length: 17 amino acids.